This TCR beta chain was identified in a study of Ad26.COV2.S vaccination and SARS-CoV-2 variants. Study-level background: Trial arm assignment for the donor was COV1001 Ad26.COV2.S.

Treatment of the sample: about 20 received Ad26.COV2.S at low or high dose, single or two shots; 5 received placebo; per-sample allocation not given. Each sample was drawn 63 days after the first injection (of vaccine or placebo). An adult donor aged 18-55 years was enrolled in Boston. Germline CDR1 reads MNHNY; CDR2 reads SVGAGI (reference sequence). The CDR3 length is 14 residues. V trimming: 6 bases; J trimming: 5 bases; junction bases outside the gene matches: 9. Sequenced by immunoSEQ multiplex PCR; TCRdb stores in-frame clones only, minus some. The data hold 300,000 to 400,000 clones, with about nine tenths observed a single time. As to this clone: What it binds is unknown.

Study results and caveats: Responses of T cells in total may have been underestimated by the TCR breadth and depth analyses. The placebo group had lower spike-specific TCR breadth than the vaccine recipients did.

The TCR originated in a person aged 18-60 years who received the Ad26.COV2.S COVID-19 vaccine or a placebo. The gene calls are TRBV6-6 and TRBJ2-5; 7 positions agree with TRBD2. The material sequenced was peripheral blood, taken in a trial of Ad26.COV2.S vaccine versus placebo. The CDR3 region is CASRGIYSGETQYF. For the CDR3, the DNA is TGTGCCAGCAGGGGGATTTATAGCGGGGAGACCCAGTACTTC.